This T cell receptor (beta chain) was recovered during a study of T cells in Graves' hyperthyroidism and ophthalmopathy. Regions amplified from RNA transcripts were the TCR beta CDR3 regions. Using the HTBI primer set, a first-round RT-PCR was run on the TCR CDR3. TCRdb recomputed calls from the multiplex PCR reads with MiXCR, one row per CDR3 protein. The sample includes around 560,000 distinct CDR3 sequences, 16% of them seen just once. From germline, CDR1 is MNHNS and CDR2 SASEGT. V shed 6 bases and J shed 2 bases, with 13 bases lying between them. The CDR3 is 14 residues long. The chain carries TRBV6-1 and TRBJ2-5, with D possibly TRBD1 on 6 matching bases. The sample was blood. The TCR comes from a woman aged 18-30 years with Graves' hyperthyroidism. The CDR3 reads CASSPYRAQETQYF. Here the CDR3 DNA reads TGTGCCAGCAGCCCTTACAGGGCACAAGAGACCCAGTACTTC.